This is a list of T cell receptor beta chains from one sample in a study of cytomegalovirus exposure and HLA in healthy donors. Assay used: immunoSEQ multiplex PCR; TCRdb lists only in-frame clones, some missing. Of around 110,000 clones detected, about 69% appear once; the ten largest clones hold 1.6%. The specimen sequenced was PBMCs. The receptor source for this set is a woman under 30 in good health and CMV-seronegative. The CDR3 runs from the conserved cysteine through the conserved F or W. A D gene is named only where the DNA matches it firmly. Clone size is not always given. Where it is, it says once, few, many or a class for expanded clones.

CDR3 DNA: TGCGCCAGCAGCTTGGGCGCCGAAGAGACCCAGTACTTC
CDR3 protein: CASSLGAEETQYF
J gene: TRBJ2-5
D gene: NA
V gene: TRBV5-1
clone size: NA

CDR3 DNA: TGTGCCAGCAGCGTAGAGGGGGCCCACCGAGAAAAACTGTTTTTT
CDR3 protein: CASSVEGAHREKLFF
J gene: TRBJ1-4
D gene: TRBD1
V gene: TRBV9
clone size: medium-sized

CDR3 DNA: TGCGCCAGCAGCTTCGGACAGGGGAATTCACCCCTCCACTTT
CDR3 protein: CASSFGQGNSPLHF
J gene: TRBJ1-6
D gene: TRBD1
V gene: TRBV5-1
clone size: once

CDR3 DNA: TGCGCCAGCAGCTTGGGTACAGGGTTTTTTGGCTACACCTTC
CDR3 protein: CASSLGTGFFGYTF
J gene: TRBJ1-2
D gene: NA
V gene: TRBV5-1
clone size: NA

CDR3 DNA: TGCAGCGTATTTAGGGGAAGGGGGACTGAAGCTTTCTTT
CDR3 protein: CSVFRGRGTEAFF
J gene: TRBJ1-1
D gene: NA
V gene: TRBV29-1
clone size: few

CDR3 DNA: TGTGCCAGCAGCTTACAGGGGCCGAACACTGAAGCTTTCTTT
CDR3 protein: CASSLQGPNTEAFF
J gene: TRBJ1-1
D gene: TRBD1
V gene: TRBV5-5
clone size: NA

CDR3 DNA: TGCGCCAGCAGCCAACAGACAGTGGAAGACAGAGCTGAAAAACTGTTTTTT
CDR3 protein: CASSQQTVEDRAEKLFF
J gene: TRBJ1-4
D gene: NA
V gene: TRBV4-1
clone size: NA

CDR3 DNA: TGTGCCAGTAGAAACAGCTATGGCTACACCTTC
CDR3 protein: CASRNSYGYTF
J gene: TRBJ1-2
D gene: NA
V gene: TRBV19
clone size: NA

CDR3 DNA: TGTGCCAGCAGCTTAGGGTTGAGCAATGAGCAGTTCTTC
CDR3 protein: CASSLGLSNEQFF
J gene: TRBJ2-1
D gene: NA
V gene: TRBV7-2
clone size: NA

CDR3 DNA: TGCGCCAGCAGCTCCGGACTGATTCCCTCTCTCTCTGGAAACACCATATATTTT
CDR3 protein: CASSSGLIPSLSGNTIYF
J gene: TRBJ1-3
D gene: NA
V gene: TRBV5-1
clone size: NA